Detailed here is one T cell receptor (beta chain). The sample originates from a study of control samples from healthy donors and cancer patients. Germline values: CDR1 LGHDT, CDR2 YNNKEL (reference sequence). The length of the CDR3 is 13 residues. The V end lost 1 base, the J end lost 0 bases, and 1 base lay between the germline ends. The data were produced by immunoSEQ multiplex PCR, yet TCRdb's version contains in-frame clones alone and is incomplete. The sample carries under 100,000 clones, approximately 93% recorded once. Sequences were obtained from blood. The chain couples TRBV3-1 (or the pseudogene TRBV3-2) to TRBJ1-5; D gene unclear. The TCR originated in a woman in her 30s in good health. CDR3 residues: CASSQGSNQPQHF. In nucleotides, the CDR3 is TGTGCCAGCAGCCAAGGTAGCAATCAGCCCCAGCATTTT.